This record concerns one TCR beta chain sequence. V trimming: 0 bases; J trimming: 5 bases; junction bases outside the gene matches: 9. The length of the CDR3 is 17 residues. CDR1 and CDR2 from the germline V gene are SGHAT and FQNNGV. The data originate from a study of Ad26.COV2.S vaccination and SARS-CoV-2 variants. For the study at large: Recipients of Ad26.COV2.S got it intramuscularly, once or twice 56 days apart.

Treatment noted: about 20 received Ad26.COV2.S at low or high dose, single or two shots; 5 received placebo; per-sample allocation not given. The study sampled participants on day 63 after the first vaccine or placebo injection. A Boston donor was an adult aged 18-55 years. The protocol was immunoSEQ multiplex PCR, while the TCRdb copy is restricted to in-frame clones and leaves out a portion. Among hundreds of thousands of clones, around nine tenths were seen once, and the ten largest hold about 10%. This receptor was obtained from a person between 18 and 60 years old who received the Ad26.COV2.S COVID-19 vaccine or a placebo. The chain links TRBV11-2 to TRBJ1-1; 10 bases agree with TRBD1. The source was peripheral blood, collected in a trial of Ad26.COV2.S vaccine versus placebo. Here the CDR3 reads CASSLDLRQGARTEAFF. The DNA for the CDR3 is TGTGCCAGCAGCTTAGACCTAAGACAGGGGGCTCGGACTGAAGCTTTCTTT.